The 4 T cell receptor beta chains listed next were all sequenced from one sample in a study of T cell changes during pregnancy in multiple sclerosis. TCRdb's copy holds only in-frame clones and misses some; the assay was immunoSEQ multiplex PCR. Seen here are under 50,000 clones, about 87% observed once, and the top ten hold under 0.7%. Here the sequenced sample was CD4+ T cells from peripheral blood mononuclear cells, taken before pregnancy. Source of these receptors: a female donor with multiple sclerosis, enrolled in a pregnancy study.

This clone was seen once. This sequence joins TRBV7-8 and TRBJ1-5, with D possibly TRBD1 on 6 matching bases. The germline CDR1 and CDR2 sequences are SGHVS and FQNEAQ. V lost 0 bases and J 9 bases, leaving 12 bases between the germline ends. This CDR3 comprises 14 residues. CDR3 residues: CASSLADSDVPQHF. CDR3 in DNA: TGTGCCAGCAGCTTAGCGGACAGTGATGTGCCCCAGCATTTT.

The chain couples TRBV7-2 to TRBJ1-2; D is possibly TRBD1 (5 bases). CDR1 is SGHTA, CDR2 FQGNSA, per germline. The CDR3 has 15 amino acids. Trimming left V 5 bases short and J 3 bases short, with 16 bases between. The CDR3 DNA sequence: TGTGCCAGCAGCGACCACGGGGGGGGTTACTATGGCTACACCTTC. Its protein is CASSDHGGGYYGYTF.

The rearrangement uses TRBV6-5 and TRBJ2-7; 10 bases agree with TRBD1. Germline V gene lookup returns CDR1 MNHEY and CDR2 SVGAGI. V lost 7 bases, J lost 1 base, and 4 bases stayed unmatched. The CDR3 covers 14 residues. CDR3 DNA: TGTGCCAGCAAACGGGACAGGGGTTCCTACGAGCAGTACTTC. It codes for CASKRDRGSYEQYF.

The rearrangement links TRBV15 to TRBJ1-2; 11 bases fit TRBD1. Germline CDR1 and CDR2: LNHNV and YYDKDF (reference sequence). CDR3 length: 12 amino acids. The V and J ends lost 9 bases and 8 bases, in that order; junction bases with no gene match: 5. This CDR3 reads CATRTGGVGYTF. DNA of the CDR3: TGTGCCACTCGGACAGGGGGCGTAGGCTACACCTTC.